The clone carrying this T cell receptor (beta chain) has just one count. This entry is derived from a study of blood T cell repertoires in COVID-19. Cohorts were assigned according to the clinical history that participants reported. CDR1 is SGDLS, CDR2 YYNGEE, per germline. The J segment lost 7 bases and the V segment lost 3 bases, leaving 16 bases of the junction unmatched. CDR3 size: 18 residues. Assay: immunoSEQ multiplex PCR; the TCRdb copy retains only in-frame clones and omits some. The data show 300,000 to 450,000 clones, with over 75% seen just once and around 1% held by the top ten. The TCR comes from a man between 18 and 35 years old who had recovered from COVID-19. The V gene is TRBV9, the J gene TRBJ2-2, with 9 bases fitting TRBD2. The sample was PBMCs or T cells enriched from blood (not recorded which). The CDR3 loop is CASSAAGLSGGGYGELFF. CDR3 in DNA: TGTGCCAGCAGCGCCGCTGGGCTTAGCGGGGGCGGATACGGGGAGCTGTTTTTT.